This T cell receptor (beta chain) was identified during a study of OX40 agonist ivuxolimab in advanced cancers. Study-wide background: Patients received the agonistic anti-OX40 (CD134) antibody ivuxolimab.

Method: immunoSEQ multiplex PCR; TCRdb's copy keeps in-frame clones and lacks some. The data show roughly 46,000 clones, 87% seen once. The TCR comes from an adult with an advanced solid tumor such as melanoma, head and neck, liver or kidney cancer. Here the sequenced sample was CD4+ or CD8+ T cells sorted from blood, taken in a trial of the OX40 agonist ivuxolimab.

DNA for the CDR3: TGTGCCAGCAGATCGATGCCAGGGGTAGGAAACACCATATATTTT. Its protein is CASRSMPGVGNTIYF. The chain joins TRBV6-1 to TRBJ1-3, with D possibly matching TRBD1 (6 bases). Germline-derived CDR1 and CDR2 are MNHNS and SASEGT. The CDR3 is 15 amino acids. The germline V and J ends were trimmed by 6 bases and 4 bases, with 16 bases remaining between them.